Listed here are 3 T cell receptor beta chains from one sample, sequenced in a study of blood T cell repertoires in COVID-19. Sequencing used immunoSEQ multiplex PCR; TCRdb keeps in-frame clones, though not all of them. In the table there are about 64,000 clones, 88% of which are singletons. Sequencing used PBMCs or T cells enriched from blood (not recorded which). All receptors derive from a woman aged 40 to 50 who had recovered from COVID-19.

The chain couples TRBV5-5 to TRBJ1-2; 8 bases are shared with TRBD1. Per germline, CDR1 SGHKS and CDR2 YYEKEE (reference sequence). This CDR3 region has 14 residues. The V segment lost 4 bases and the J segment 0 bases; nucleotides outside the gene matches: 2. CDR3 sequence (DNA): TGTGCCAGCAGCGAGGGACAGGCTAACTATGGCTACACCTTC. Protein product: CASSEGQANYGYTF.

The chain recombines TRBV7-9 with TRBJ2-3; 7 nucleotides align to TRBD2. Germline values: CDR1 SEHNR, CDR2 FQNEAQ (reference sequence). Germline trimming cut 2 bases from V and 8 bases from J; bases unmatched to any gene: 10. CDR3 length equals 15 residues. The DNA for the CDR3 is TGTGCCAGCAGCTTAAGGAGACCAGGCGGGAGTACGCAGTATTTT. Residues: CASSLRRPGGSTQYF.

The chain is built from TRBV11-3 and TRBJ2-1; 11 nucleotides match TRBD2. Trimming took 5 bases from V and 8 from J; bases not matched to a gene: 11. This CDR3 is 16 amino acids long. CDR1 is SGHNT, CDR2 YENEEA, per germline. In nucleotides, the CDR3 is TGTGCCAGCAGCCTACAGTCTAGCGGGGGGAACGATGAGCAGTTCTTC. It codes for CASSLQSSGGNDEQFF.